This T cell receptor (beta chain) is from a study of early T cells in non-severe SARS-CoV-2 infection. Across the whole study: Sequencing of bulk RNA from unsorted whole blood was done, without chain pairing. Study-wide points: VDJdb matching favored anti-spike CD8 responses, missing private and CD4 specificities.

V lost 0 bases and J lost 4, with 7 bases in between. Germline CDR1 is ENHRY and CDR2 is SYGVKD. There are 14 residues in the CDR3. This clonotype has just a few counts. Its antigen remains unidentified. Individual cDNA molecules carried attached unique molecular identifiers. Each CDR3 protein is one row after TCRdb ran MiXCR on the 5' RACE reads. The sample has tens of thousands of distinct CDR3 sequences; 8.8% are singletons. Sample: whole blood, taken at baseline. The rearrangement links TRBV10-3 to TRBJ1-3; D gene unclear. This TCR came from an adult who was a healthcare worker with PCR-confirmed SARS-CoV-2 infection or an uninfected control (not recorded which). The CDR3 spells CAISESNIGNTIYF. In DNA, the CDR3 is TGTGCCATCAGTGAGTCGAACATCGGAAACACCATATATTTT.